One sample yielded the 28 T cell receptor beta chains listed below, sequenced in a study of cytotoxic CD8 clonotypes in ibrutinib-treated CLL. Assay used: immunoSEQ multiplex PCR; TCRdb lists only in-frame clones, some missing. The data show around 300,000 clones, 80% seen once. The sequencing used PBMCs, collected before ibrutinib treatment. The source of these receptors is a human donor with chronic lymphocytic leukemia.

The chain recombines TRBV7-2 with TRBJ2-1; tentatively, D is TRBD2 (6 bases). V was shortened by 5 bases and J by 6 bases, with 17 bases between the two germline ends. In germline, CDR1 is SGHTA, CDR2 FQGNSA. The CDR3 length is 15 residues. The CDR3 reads CASSRDSFKGNEQFF. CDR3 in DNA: TGTGCCAGCAGCCGGGACTCCTTCAAAGGCAATGAGCAGTTCTTC.

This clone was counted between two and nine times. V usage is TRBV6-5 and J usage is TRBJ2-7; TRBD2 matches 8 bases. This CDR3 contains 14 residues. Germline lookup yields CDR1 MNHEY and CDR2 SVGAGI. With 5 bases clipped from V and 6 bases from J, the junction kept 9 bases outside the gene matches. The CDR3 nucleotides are TGTGCCAGCAGTCGCGGGGGGCCCCCTCCCGAGCAGTACTTC. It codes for CASSRGGPPPEQYF.

CDR3 in amino acids: CASSMLSYSTDTQYF. DNA for the CDR3: TGTGCCAGTAGTATGTTGTCTTACTCCACAGATACGCAGTATTTT. The V and J genes are TRBV19 and TRBJ2-3; no clear D gene. The germline CDR1 and CDR2 sequences are LNHDA and SQIVND (reference sequence). Trimming stripped 3 bases from V and 2 bases from J, with 12 bases between. The CDR3 totals 15 residues.

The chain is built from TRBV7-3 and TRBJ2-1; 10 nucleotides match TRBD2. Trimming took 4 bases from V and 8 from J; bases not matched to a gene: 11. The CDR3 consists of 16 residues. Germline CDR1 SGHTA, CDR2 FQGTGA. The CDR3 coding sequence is TGTGCCAGCAGCTCTGCTCTAGCGGGAGTCTTCGATGAGCAGTTCTTC. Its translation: CASSSALAGVFDEQFF.

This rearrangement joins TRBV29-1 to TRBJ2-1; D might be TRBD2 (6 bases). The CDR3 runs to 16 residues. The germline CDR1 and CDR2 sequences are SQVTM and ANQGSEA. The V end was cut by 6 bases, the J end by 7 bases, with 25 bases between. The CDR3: CSVWLTSVDYANEQFF. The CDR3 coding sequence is TGCAGCGTCTGGTTGACATCCGTGGACTATGCGAATGAGCAGTTCTTC.

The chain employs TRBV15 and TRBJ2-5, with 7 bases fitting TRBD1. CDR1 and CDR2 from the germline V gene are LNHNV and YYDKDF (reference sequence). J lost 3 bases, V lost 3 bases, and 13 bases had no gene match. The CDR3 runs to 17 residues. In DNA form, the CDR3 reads TGTGCCACCAGCAGGGTATTGGGGACAGATGTAAAAGAGACCCAGTACTTC. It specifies CATSRVLGTDVKETQYF. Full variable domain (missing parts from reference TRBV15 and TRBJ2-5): DAMVIQNPRYQVTQFGKPVTLSCSQTLNHNVMYWYQQKSSQAPKLLFHYYDKDFNNEADTPDNFQSRRPNTSFCFLDIRSPGLGDTAMYLCATSRVLGTDVKETQYFGPGTRLLVL.

The CDR3 is CASSVTSGSGDEQYF. CDR3 DNA sequence: TGTGCCAGTAGTGTGACTAGCGGGAGTGGGGACGAGCAGTACTTC. The V and J genes are TRBV19 and TRBJ2-7, with TRBD2 matching 12 bases. Trimming took 5 bases from V and 5 from J; bases not matched to a gene: 7. This CDR3 spans 15 amino acids. The germline V gene has CDR1 LNHDA and CDR2 SQIVND (reference sequence).

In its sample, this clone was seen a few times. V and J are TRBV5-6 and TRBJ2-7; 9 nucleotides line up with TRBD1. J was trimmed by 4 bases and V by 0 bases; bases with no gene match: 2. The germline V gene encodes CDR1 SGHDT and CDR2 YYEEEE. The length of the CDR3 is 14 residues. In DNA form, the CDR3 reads TGTGCCAGCAGCTTGGGAGGACAGGGGTACGAGCAGTACTTC. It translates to CASSLGGQGYEQYF.

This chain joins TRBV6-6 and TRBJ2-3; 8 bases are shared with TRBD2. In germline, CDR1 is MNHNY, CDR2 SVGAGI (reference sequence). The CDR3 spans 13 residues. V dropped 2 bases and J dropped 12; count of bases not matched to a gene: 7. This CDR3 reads CASSYLAGGSQYF. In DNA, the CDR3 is TGTGCCAGCAGTTACCTAGCGGGCGGCTCCCAGTATTTT.

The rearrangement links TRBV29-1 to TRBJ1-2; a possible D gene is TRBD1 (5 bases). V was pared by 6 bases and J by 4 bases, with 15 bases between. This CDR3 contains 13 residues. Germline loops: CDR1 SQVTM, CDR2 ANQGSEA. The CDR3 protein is CSVPPGGGYGYTF. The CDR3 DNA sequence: TGCAGCGTCCCCCCCGGGGGGGGCTATGGCTACACCTTC.

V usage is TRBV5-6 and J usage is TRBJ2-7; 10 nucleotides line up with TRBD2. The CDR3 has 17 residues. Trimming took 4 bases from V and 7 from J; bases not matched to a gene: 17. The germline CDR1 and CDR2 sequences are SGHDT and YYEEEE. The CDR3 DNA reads TGTGCCAGCAGCCTCCCGATCTCTAGCGGGAGTTACAGGGAGCAGTACTTC. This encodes CASSLPISSGSYREQYF.

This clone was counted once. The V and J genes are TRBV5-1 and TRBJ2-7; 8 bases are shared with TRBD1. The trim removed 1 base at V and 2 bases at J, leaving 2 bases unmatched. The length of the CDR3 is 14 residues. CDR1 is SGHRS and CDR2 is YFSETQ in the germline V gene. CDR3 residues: CASSLPGGPYEQYF. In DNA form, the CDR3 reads TGCGCCAGCAGCTTGCCAGGGGGCCCCTACGAGCAGTACTTC. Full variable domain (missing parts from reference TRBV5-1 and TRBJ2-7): KAGVTQTPRYLIKTRGQQVTLSCSPISGHRSVSWYQQTPGQGLQFLFEYFSETQRNKGNFPGRFSGRQFSNSRSEMNVSTLELGDSALYLCASSLPGGPYEQYFGPGTRLTVT.

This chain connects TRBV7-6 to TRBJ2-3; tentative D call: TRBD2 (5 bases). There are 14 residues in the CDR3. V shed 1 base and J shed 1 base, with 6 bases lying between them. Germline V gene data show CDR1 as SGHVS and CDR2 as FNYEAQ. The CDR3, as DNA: TGTGCCAGCAGCTTAGAGGGAGGCACAGATACGCAGTATTTT. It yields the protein CASSLEGGTDTQYF.

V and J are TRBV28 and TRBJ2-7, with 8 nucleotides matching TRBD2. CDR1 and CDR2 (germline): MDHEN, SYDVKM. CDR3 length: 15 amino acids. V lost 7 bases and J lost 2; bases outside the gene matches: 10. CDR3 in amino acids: CASTYGLADAYEQYF. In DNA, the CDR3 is TGTGCCAGCACCTATGGACTAGCCGACGCCTACGAGCAGTACTTC.

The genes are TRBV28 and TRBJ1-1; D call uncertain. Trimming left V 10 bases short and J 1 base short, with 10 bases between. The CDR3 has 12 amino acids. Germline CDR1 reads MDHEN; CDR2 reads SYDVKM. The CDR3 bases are TGTGCCACTAGAACTTGGAACACTGAAGCTTTCTTT. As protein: CATRTWNTEAFF.

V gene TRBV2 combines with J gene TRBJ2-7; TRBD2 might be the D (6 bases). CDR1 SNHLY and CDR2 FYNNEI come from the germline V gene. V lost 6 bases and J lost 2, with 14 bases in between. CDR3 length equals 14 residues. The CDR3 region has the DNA TGTGCCAGCAGGGAGGGACTTATCCCCTACGAGCAGTACTTC. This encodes CASREGLIPYEQYF.

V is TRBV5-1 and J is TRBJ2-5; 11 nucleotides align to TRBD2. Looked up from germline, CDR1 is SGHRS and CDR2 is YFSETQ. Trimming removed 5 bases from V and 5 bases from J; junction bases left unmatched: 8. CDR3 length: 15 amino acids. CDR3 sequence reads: CASSPSGRFLETQYF. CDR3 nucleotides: TGCGCCAGCAGTCCTAGCGGGAGGTTTTTGGAGACCCAGTACTTC.

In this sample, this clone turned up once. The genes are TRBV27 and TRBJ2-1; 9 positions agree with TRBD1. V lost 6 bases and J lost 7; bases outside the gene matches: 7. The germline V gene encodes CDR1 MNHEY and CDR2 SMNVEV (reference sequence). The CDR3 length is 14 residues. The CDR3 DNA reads TGTGCCAGCAGGCAGACAGGGGGTTTGAATGAGCAGTTCTTC. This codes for CASRQTGGLNEQFF.

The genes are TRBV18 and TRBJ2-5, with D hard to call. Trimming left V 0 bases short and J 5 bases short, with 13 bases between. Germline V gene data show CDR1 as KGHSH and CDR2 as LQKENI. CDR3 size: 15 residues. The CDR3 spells CASSPPVITQETQYF. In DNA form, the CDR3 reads TGTGCCAGCTCACCACCGGTTATAACGCAGGAGACCCAGTACTTC.

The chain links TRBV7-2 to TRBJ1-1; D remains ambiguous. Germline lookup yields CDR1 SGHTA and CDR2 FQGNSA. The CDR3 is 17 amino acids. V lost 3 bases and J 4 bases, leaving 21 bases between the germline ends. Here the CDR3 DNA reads TGTGCCAGCAGCTTGATCGGTTACAGCGACCCGGGCACTGAAGCTTTCTTT. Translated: CASSLIGYSDPGTEAFF. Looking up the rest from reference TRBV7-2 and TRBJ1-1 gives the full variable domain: GAGVSQSPSNKVTEKGKDVELRCDPISGHTALYWYRQSLGQGLEFLIYFQGNSAPDKSGLPSDRFSAERTGGSVSTLTIQRTQQEDSAVYLCASSLIGYSDPGTEAFFGQGTRLTVV.

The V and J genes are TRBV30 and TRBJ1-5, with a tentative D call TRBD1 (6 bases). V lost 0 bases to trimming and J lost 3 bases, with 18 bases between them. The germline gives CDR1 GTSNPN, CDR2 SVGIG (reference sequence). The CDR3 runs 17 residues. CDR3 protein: CAWSVKITGIFNQPQHF. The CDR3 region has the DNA TGTGCCTGGAGTGTAAAAATCACAGGGATATTCAATCAGCCCCAGCATTTT.

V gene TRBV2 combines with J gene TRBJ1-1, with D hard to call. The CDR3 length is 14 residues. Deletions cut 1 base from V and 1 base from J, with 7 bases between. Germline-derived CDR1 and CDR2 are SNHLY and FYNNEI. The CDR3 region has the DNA TGTGCCAGCAGTGAAGGTTTGGCGAACACTGAAGCTTTCTTT. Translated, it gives CASSEGLANTEAFF. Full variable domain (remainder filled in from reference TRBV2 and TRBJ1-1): EPEVTQTPSHQVTQMGQEVILRCVPISNHLYFYWYRQILGQKVEFLVSFYNNEISEKSEIFDDQFSVERPDGSNFTLKIRSTKLEDSAMYFCASSEGLANTEAFFGQGTRLTVV.

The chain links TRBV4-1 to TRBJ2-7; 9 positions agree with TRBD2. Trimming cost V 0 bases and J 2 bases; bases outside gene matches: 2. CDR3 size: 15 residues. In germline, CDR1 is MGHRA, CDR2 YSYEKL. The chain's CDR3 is CASSQDASGAYEQYF. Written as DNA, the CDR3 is TGCGCCAGCAGCCAAGATGCTAGCGGGGCCTACGAGCAGTACTTC.

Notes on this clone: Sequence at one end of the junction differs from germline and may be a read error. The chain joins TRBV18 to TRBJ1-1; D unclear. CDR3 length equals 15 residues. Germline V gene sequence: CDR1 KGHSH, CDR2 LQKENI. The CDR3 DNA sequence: TGTGCCAGCTCACCACACGGTAGGGTTGGCACTGAGGCTTTCTTT. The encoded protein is CASSPHGRVGTEAFF.

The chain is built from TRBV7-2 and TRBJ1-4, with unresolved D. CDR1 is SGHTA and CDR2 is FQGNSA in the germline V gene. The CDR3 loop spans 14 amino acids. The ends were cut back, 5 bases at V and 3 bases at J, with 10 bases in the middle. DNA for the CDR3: TGTGCCAGCAGCCCCGGATTAGCTAATGAAAAACTGTTTTTT. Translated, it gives CASSPGLANEKLFF.

CDR3 in DNA: TGTGCCTGGACCTTTGGGCCCCACGAGCAGTACTTC. Its protein is CAWTFGPHEQYF. The chain links TRBV30 to TRBJ2-7; D gene unclear. Germline-derived CDR1 and CDR2 are GTSNPN and SVGIG (reference sequence). The ends were cut back, 4 bases at V and 5 bases at J, with 12 bases in the middle. The CDR3 totals 12 residues.

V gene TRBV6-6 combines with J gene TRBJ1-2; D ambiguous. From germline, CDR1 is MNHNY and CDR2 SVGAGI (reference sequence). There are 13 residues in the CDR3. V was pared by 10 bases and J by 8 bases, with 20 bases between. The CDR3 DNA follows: TGTGCCATCGAAGACGGCTTAGCCGGGGGCTACACCTTC. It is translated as CAIEDGLAGGYTF.

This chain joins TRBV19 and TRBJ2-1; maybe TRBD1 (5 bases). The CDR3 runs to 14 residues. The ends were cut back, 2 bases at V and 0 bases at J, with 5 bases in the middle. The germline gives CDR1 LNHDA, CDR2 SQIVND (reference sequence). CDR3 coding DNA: TGTGCCAGTAGTATACAGGGCTCCTACAATGAGCAGTTCTTC. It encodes CASSIQGSYNEQFF.